This T cell receptor beta chain was retrieved from a study of blood T cell repertoires in COVID-19. Study background: PBMCs, B-cell-depleted T cells, or T cells were the source of the cDNA or gDNA that made up the material.

TCRdb's copy holds only in-frame clones and misses some; the assay was immunoSEQ multiplex PCR. The repertoire holds 100,000 to 150,000 clones, about four fifths seen once, with 17% in the top ten. The V gene's germline CDR1 is MDHEN and CDR2 SYDVKM. The CDR3 extends over 14 amino acids. V lost 4 bases, J lost 7 bases, and 6 bases stayed unmatched. In Seattle, patients joined the study during active infection and were tracked longitudinally. The chain links TRBV28 to TRBJ2-1, with 8 bases aligning to TRBD2. The sample taken for sequencing was peripheral blood. The sequence came from a man between 25 and 39 years old with COVID-19, enrolled during active disease. CDR3 sequence: CASSWAGGGNEQFF. For the CDR3, the DNA is TGTGCCAGCAGTTGGGCGGGAGGAGGGAATGAGCAGTTCTTC.